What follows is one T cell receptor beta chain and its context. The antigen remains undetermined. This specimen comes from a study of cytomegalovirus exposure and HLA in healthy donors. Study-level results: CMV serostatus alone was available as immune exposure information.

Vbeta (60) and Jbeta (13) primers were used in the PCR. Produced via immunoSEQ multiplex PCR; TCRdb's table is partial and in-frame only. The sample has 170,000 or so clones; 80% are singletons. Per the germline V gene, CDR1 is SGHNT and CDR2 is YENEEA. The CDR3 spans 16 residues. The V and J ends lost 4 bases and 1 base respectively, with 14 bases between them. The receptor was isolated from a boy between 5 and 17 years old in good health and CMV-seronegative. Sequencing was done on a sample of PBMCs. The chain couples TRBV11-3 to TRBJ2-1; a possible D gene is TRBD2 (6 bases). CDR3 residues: CASSSGWGTSYNEQFF. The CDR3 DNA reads TGTGCCAGCAGCTCGGGATGGGGGACTTCCTACAATGAGCAGTTCTTC.